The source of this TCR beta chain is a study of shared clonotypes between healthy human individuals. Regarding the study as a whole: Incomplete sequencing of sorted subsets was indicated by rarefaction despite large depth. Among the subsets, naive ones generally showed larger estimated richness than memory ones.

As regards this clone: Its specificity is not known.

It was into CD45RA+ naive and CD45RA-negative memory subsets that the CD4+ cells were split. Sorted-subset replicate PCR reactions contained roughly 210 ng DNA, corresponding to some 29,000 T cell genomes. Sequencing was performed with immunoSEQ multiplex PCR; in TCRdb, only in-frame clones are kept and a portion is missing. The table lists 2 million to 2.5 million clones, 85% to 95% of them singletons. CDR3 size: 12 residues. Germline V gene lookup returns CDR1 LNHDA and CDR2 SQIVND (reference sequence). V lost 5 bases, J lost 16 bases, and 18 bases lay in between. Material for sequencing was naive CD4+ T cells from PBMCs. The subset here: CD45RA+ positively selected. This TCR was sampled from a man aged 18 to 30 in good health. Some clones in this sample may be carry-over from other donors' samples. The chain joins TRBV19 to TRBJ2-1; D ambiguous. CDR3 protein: CASSSSGDVGFF. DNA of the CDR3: TGTGCCAGTAGTTCTTCCGGCGACGTAGGATTCTTC. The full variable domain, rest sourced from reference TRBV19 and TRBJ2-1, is DGGITQSPKYLFRKEGQNVTLSCEQNLNHDAMYWYRQDPGQGLRLIYYSQIVNDFQKGDIAEGYSVSREKKESFPLTVTSAQKNPTAFYLCASSSSGDVGFFGPGTRLTVL.